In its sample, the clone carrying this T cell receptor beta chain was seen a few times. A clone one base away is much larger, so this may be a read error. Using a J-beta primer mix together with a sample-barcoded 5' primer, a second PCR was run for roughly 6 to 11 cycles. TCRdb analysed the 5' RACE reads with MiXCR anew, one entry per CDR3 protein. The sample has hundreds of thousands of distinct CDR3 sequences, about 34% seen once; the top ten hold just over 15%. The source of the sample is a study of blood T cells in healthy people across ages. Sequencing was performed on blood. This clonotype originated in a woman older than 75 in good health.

The CDR3: CSARDLFEKRFF. The DNA of the CDR3 is TGCAGTGCTAGAGATCTTTTTGAAAAACGGTTTTTT. The chain is built from TRBV20-1 and TRBJ1-4; no clear D gene. This CDR3 is built from 12 residues. CDR1 is DFQATT, CDR2 SNEGSKA, per germline (reference sequence).